This passage covers 7 T cell receptor beta chains from one sample sequenced in a study of cytomegalovirus exposure and HLA in healthy donors. Both 60 Vbeta primers and 13 Jbeta primers went into the PCR. TCRdb keeps only in-frame clones here, not all; method: immunoSEQ multiplex PCR. This sample yields 150,000 to 200,000 clones, of which around 78% are seen a single time; about 1.4% belongs to the top ten. The specimen was PBMCs. The source of these receptors is a man aged 40-50 years in good health and CMV-seronegative.

This rearrangement joins TRBV27 to TRBJ2-7; a weak D match, TRBD2 (6 bases). Per the germline V gene, CDR1 is MNHEY and CDR2 is SMNVEV (reference sequence). The CDR3 runs to 15 residues. Trimming took 0 bases from V and 7 from J, leaving 16 bases between them. CDR3 DNA sequence: TGTGCCAGCAGTTTATCCGGCGGACGGACTATAGAGCAGTACTTC. It yields the protein CASSLSGGRTIEQYF.

The V gene is TRBV19, the J gene TRBJ1-2; the D is unclear. V was clipped by 9 bases and J by 2 bases, with 13 bases between them. This CDR3 is 13 amino acids long. Germline values: CDR1 LNHDA, CDR2 SQIVND (reference sequence). CDR3 coding DNA: TGTGCCAGCCACAGTGCTTCCAACTATGGCTACACCTTC. Protein product: CASHSASNYGYTF.

This chain uses TRBV19 with TRBJ2-1; D perhaps matches TRBD1 (5 bases). This CDR3 contains 17 residues. The V gene lost 2 bases and the J gene lost 2 bases, with 16 bases spanning the gap. CDR1 LNHDA and CDR2 SQIVND come from the germline V gene (reference sequence). The CDR3 region is CASSIKGAGNTYNEQFF. DNA of the CDR3: TGTGCCAGTAGTATAAAAGGGGCAGGGAATACCTACAATGAGCAGTTCTTC.

The chain has TRBV9 and TRBJ2-3; no clear D. Trimming shortened V by 0 bases and J by 3 bases, and 8 bases separated the two germline ends. The CDR3 length is 14 residues. Germline CDR1 SGDLS, CDR2 YYNGEE. This CDR3 is CASSVEKETDTQYF. CDR3 sequence (DNA): TGTGCCAGCAGCGTAGAGAAGGAGACAGATACGCAGTATTTT.

The chain combines TRBV29-1 with TRBJ2-4; 10 bases are a match to TRBD1. Trimming cost V 6 bases and J 8 bases; bases outside gene matches: 7. The CDR3 loop spans 13 amino acids. CDR1 and CDR2 from the germline V gene are SQVTM and ANQGSEA. This CDR3 reads CSVWTGGSDIQYF. CDR3 sequence (DNA): TGCAGCGTGTGGACAGGGGGATCGGACATTCAGTACTTC.

This clone was seen only a few times. This rearrangement joins TRBV25-1 to TRBJ2-7, with TRBD2 matching over 12 bases. Germline V gene lookup returns CDR1 MGHDK and CDR2 SYGVNS. With V trimmed by 4 bases and J by 7 bases, 5 bases remained unmatched. CDR3 length: 14 residues. The CDR3 bases are TGTGCCAGCAGTGGCGGACTAGCGGGAAGTGAGCAGTACTTC. Protein sequence: CASSGGLAGSEQYF.

This chain uses TRBV6-6 with TRBJ1-4; D is unclear. CDR1 and CDR2 (germline): MNHNY, SVGAGI (reference sequence). The CDR3 runs to 15 residues. Deletions cut 2 bases from V and 8 bases from J, with 15 bases between. CDR3 residues: CASSYVLGEAEKLFF. The CDR3, as DNA: TGTGCCAGCAGTTACGTATTGGGAGAAGCCGAAAAACTGTTTTTT.